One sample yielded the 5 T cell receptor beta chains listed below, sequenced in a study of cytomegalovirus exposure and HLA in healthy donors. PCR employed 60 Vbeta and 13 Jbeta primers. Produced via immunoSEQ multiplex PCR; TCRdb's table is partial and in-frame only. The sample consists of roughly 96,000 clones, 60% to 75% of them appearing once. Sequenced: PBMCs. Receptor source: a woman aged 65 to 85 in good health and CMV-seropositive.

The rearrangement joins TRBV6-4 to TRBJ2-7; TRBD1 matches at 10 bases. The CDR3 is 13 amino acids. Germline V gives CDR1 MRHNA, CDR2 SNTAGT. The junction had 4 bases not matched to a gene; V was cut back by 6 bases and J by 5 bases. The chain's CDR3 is CASSRDRGDEQYF. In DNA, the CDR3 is TGTGCCAGCAGCCGGGACAGGGGCGACGAGCAGTACTTC.

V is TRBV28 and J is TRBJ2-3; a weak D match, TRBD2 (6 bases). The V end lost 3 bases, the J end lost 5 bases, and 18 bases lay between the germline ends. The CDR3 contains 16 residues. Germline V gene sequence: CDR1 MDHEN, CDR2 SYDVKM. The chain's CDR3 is CASSLSLGTAGDTQYF. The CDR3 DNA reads TGTGCCAGCAGTTTGAGTCTGGGAACAGCGGGAGATACGCAGTATTTT. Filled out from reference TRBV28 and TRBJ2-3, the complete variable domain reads DVKVTQSSRYLVKRTGEKVFLECVQDMDHENMFWYRQDPGLGLRLIYFSYDVKMKEKGDIPEGYSVSREKKERFSLILESASTNQTSMYLCASSLSLGTAGDTQYFGPGTRLTVL.

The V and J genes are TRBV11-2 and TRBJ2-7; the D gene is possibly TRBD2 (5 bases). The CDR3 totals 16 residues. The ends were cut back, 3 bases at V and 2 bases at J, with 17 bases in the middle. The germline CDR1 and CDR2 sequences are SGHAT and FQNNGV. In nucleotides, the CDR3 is TGTGCCAGCAGCTTGGAGAGGGCACGGCAGGCCTACGAGCAGTACTTC. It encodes CASSLERARQAYEQYF.

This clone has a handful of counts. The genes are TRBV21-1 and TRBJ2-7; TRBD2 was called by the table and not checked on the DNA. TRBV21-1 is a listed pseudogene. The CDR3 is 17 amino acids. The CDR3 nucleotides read TGTGCCAGCAGCAAGGGGCCCCGGCTAGCGGGGATCTACGAGCAGTACTTC. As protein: CASSKGPRLAGIYEQYF.

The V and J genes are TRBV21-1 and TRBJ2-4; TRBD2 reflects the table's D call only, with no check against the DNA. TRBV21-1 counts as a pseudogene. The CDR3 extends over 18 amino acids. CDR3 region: CASSVTGLWVSAKNIQYF. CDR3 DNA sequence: TGTGCCAGCAGCGTCACGGGGTTATGGGTCAGTGCCAAAAACATTCAGTACTTC.